The clone carrying this TCR beta chain was seen repeatedly, ten times or more. TCRdb used MiXCR to reprocess the multiplex PCR reads, holding one entry per CDR3 protein. The sample yields about 19,000 distinct CDR3 sequences, around 46% seen once. The entry originates in a study of breast tumors, draining lymph nodes, adjacent tissues. This CDR3 is built from 16 residues. V was trimmed by 5 bases and J by 5 bases, leaving 18 bases between them. Germline CDR1 and CDR2: PRHDT and FYEKMQ (reference sequence). The sample comprised breast tumor tissue. The chain links TRBV13 to TRBJ1-4; weak D call: TRBD1 (6 bases). This TCR was recovered from a female donor with breast cancer. Some clones in this sample may be carry-over from other donors' samples. This CDR3 is CASSLKKGVVNEKLFF. DNA of the CDR3: TGTGCCAGCAGCCTCAAGAAGGGGGTTGTCAATGAAAAACTGTTTTTT.